The present TCR beta chain was sequenced within a study of blood T cells in healthy people across ages. A sample-barcoded 5' primer and a J-beta primer mix were used in a second PCR of roughly 7 to 12 cycles. TCRdb processed the 5' RACE reads anew with MiXCR; each CDR3 protein has one entry. The sample lists approximately 600,000 distinct CDR3 sequences, 45% to 65% occurring once. Germline V gene data show CDR1 as MNHEY and CDR2 as SVGAGI. The CDR3 has 16 amino acids. V shed 6 bases, J shed 2 bases, and the junction held 9 bases outside the gene matches. Input material: blood. V usage is TRBV6-5 and J usage is TRBJ2-3; TRBD2 matches 9 bases. This sequence originates from a man aged 55 to 70 in good health. CDR3 in amino acids: CASSLLAGTHTDTQYF. The CDR3 region has the DNA TGTGCCAGCAGCCTACTAGCGGGCACACACACAGATACGCAGTATTTT.